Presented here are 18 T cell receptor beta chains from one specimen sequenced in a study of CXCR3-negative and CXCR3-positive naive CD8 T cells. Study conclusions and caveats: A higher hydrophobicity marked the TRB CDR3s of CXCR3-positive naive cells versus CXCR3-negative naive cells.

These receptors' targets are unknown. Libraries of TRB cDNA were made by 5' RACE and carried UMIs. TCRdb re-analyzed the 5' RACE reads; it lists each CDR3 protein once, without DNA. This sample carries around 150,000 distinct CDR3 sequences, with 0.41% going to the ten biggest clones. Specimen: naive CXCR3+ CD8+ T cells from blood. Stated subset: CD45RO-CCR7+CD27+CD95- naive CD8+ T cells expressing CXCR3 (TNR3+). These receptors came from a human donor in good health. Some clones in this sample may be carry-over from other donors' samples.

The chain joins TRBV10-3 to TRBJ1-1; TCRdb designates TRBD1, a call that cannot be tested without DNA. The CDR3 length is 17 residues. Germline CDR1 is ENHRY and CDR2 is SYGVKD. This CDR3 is CAISELEQGVGNTEAFF.

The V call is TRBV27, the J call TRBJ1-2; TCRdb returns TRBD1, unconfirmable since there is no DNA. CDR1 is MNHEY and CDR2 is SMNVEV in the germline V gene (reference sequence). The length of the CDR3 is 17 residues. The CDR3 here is CASSLGFGQGQIGGYTF.

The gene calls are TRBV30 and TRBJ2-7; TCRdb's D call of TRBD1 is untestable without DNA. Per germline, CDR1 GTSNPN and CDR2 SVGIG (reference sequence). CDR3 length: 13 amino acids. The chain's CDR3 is CAWSTGVDYEQYF. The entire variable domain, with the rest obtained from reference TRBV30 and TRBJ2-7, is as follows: SQTIHQWPATLVQPVGSPLSLECTVEGTSNPNLYWYRQAAGRGLQLLFYSVGIGQISSEVPQNLSASRPQDRQFILSSKKLLLSDSGFYLCAWSTGVDYEQYFGPGTRLTVT.

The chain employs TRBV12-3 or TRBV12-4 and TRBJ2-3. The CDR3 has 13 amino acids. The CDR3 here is CASSQSLTDTQYF.

The CDR3: CASSYSTPDSLRWGWSQHF. The rearrangement joins TRBV6-6 to TRBJ1-5; TCRdb's D call, TRBD1, is unchecked because there is no DNA. The V gene's germline CDR1 is MNHNY and CDR2 SVGAGI (reference sequence). The CDR3 consists of 19 residues.

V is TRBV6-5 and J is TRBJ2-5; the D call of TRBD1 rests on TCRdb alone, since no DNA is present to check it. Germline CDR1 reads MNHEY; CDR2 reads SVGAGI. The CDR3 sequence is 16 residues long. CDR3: CASSYSQQAHSSTQYF.

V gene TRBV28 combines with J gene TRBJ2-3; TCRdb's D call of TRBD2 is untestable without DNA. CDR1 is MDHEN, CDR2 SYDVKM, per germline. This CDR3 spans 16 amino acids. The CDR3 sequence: CASSLFSGGPSDTQYF.

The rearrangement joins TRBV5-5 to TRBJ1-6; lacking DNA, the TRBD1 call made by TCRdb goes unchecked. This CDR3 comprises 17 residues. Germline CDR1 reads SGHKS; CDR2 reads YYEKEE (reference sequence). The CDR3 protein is CASSLPLHGVRDSPLHF.

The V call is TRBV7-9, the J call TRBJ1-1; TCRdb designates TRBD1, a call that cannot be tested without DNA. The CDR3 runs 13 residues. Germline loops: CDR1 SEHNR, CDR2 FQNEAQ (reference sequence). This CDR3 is CASSTGGGTEAFF.

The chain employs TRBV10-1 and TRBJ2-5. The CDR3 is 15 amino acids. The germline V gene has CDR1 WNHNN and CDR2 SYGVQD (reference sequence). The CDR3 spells CASSESCQLQETQYF.

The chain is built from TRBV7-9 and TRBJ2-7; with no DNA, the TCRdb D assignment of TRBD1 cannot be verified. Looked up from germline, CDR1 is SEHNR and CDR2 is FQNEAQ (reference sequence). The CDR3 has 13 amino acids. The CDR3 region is CASRLDNSYEQYF.

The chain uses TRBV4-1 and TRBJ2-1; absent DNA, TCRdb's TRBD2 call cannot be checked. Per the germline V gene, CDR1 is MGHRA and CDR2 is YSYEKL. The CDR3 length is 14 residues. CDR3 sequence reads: CASGPGARGNEQFF.

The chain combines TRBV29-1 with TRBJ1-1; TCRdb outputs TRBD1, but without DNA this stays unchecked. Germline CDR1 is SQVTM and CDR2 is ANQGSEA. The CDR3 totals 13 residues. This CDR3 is CSVEDRENTEAFF. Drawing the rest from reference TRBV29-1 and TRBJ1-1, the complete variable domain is SAVISQKPSRDICQRGTSLTIQCQVDSQVTMMFWYRQQPGQSLTLIATANQGSEATYESGFVIDKFPISRPNLTFSTLTVSNMSPEDSSIYLCSVEDRENTEAFFGQGTRLTVV.

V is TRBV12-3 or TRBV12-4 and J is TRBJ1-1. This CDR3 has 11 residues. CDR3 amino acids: CASSPPPKAFF.

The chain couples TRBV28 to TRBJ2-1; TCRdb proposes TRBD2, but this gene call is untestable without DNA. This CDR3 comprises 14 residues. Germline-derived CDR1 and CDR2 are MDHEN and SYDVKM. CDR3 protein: CASDTQRLNNEQLF.

The CDR3 sequence: CASREGPGVEAFF. The chain has TRBV12-3 or TRBV12-4 and TRBJ1-1. The length of the CDR3 is 13 residues.

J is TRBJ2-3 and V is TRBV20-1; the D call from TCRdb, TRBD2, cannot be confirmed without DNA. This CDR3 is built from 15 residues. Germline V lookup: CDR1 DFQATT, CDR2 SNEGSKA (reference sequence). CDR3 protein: CSARSSGGPLDTQYF.

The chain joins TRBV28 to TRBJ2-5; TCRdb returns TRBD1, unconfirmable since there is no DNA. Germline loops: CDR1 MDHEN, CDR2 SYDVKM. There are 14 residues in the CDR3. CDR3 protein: CASSHLTEGETQYF.